Shown below are 20 T cell receptor beta chains from a single sample sequenced in a study of cytomegalovirus exposure and HLA in healthy donors. Researchers ran the PCR with 60 Vbeta and 13 Jbeta primers. The table came from immunoSEQ multiplex PCR; TCRdb's copy has only in-frame clones and leaves some out. The sample has roughly 130,000 clones; over 60% are singletons. The sequencing sample was made of PBMCs. The receptor source for this set is a male donor in good health and CMV-seropositive.

The rearrangement joins TRBV7-8 to TRBJ1-5, with 8 bases aligning to TRBD1. With V trimmed by 4 bases and J by 6 bases, 5 bases remained unmatched. Germline loops: CDR1 SGHVS, CDR2 FQNEAQ. The CDR3 is 14 amino acids. This CDR3 is CASSSDRGGQPQHF. For the CDR3, the DNA is TGTGCCAGCAGCTCTGACAGGGGCGGTCAGCCCCAGCATTTT.

The rearrangement joins TRBV6-1 to TRBJ2-7; the match to TRBD1 covers 9 bases. CDR1 MNHNS and CDR2 SASEGT come from the germline V gene. The length of the CDR3 is 16 residues. V was pared by 4 bases and J by 3 bases, with 10 bases of the junction left unmatched. DNA of the CDR3: TGTGCCAGCAGTGCCCGTGGGGGACAGGGCCACTACGAGCAGTACTTC. Protein product: CASSARGGQGHYEQYF.

The chain recombines TRBV5-1 with TRBJ2-7, with 8 bases fitting TRBD1. With 2 bases clipped from V and 3 bases from J, the junction kept 7 bases outside the gene matches. Germline V gene data show CDR1 as SGHRS and CDR2 as YFSETQ. This CDR3 contains 15 residues. CDR3 amino acids: CASSFTGGKGYEQYF. The CDR3 DNA follows: TGCGCCAGCAGCTTTACAGGGGGTAAGGGCTACGAGCAGTACTTC.

This sequence joins TRBV2 and TRBJ2-7; the match to TRBD2 covers 14 bases. J lost 4 bases, V lost 6 bases, and 14 bases had no gene match. This CDR3 contains 18 residues. Germline V lookup: CDR1 SNHLY, CDR2 FYNNEI. CDR3 DNA sequence: TGTGCCAGCAGCGACGGACTAGCGGGGGGCCTTAGCTCGTACGAGCAGTACTTC. This sequence encodes CASSDGLAGGLSSYEQYF.

This clone was recorded once. This chain connects TRBV2 to TRBJ2-5; 8 bases align to TRBD1. This CDR3 contains 13 residues. With V trimmed by 8 bases and J by 5 bases, 7 bases remained unmatched. Germline V lookup: CDR1 SNHLY, CDR2 FYNNEI. DNA of the CDR3: TGTGCCAGCTCGGGACAGGTGGAGGAGACCCAGTACTTC. Translated: CASSGQVEETQYF.

This clone was observed once. The rearrangement uses TRBV5-1 and TRBJ2-2, with TRBD2 identical over 8 bases. The CDR3 extends over 16 amino acids. CDR1 is SGHRS and CDR2 is YFSETQ in the germline V gene. After removal of 4 bases from V and 3 bases from J, the junction contained 8 bases not matched to a gene. CDR3 loop: CASSPSGRDDTGELFF. In DNA form, the CDR3 reads TGCGCCAGCAGCCCATCCGGGAGGGACGACACCGGGGAGCTGTTTTTT.

This chain joins TRBV5-1 and TRBJ2-2, with 9 bases aligning to TRBD1. The CDR3 covers 15 residues. From germline, CDR1 is SGHRS and CDR2 YFSETQ. The V and J ends lost 3 bases and 0 bases, in that order; junction bases with no gene match: 0. CDR3 sequence reads: CASSWTGANTGELFF. Written as DNA, the CDR3 is TGCGCCAGCAGCTGGACAGGGGCGAACACCGGGGAGCTGTTTTTT.

This chain joins TRBV7-3 and TRBJ2-2, with D uncertain. Trimming stripped 6 bases from V and 2 bases from J, with 7 bases between. CDR3 length equals 13 residues. CDR1 is SGHTA, CDR2 FQGTGA, per germline. The CDR3 bases are TGTGCCAGCAGGGCACAAAACACCGGGGAGCTGTTTTTT. It is translated as CASRAQNTGELFF.

The chain has TRBV4-3 and TRBJ2-1; 8 nucleotides agree with TRBD2. Germline V lookup: CDR1 LGHNA, CDR2 YSLEER. The CDR3 sequence is 16 residues long. The V gene end was trimmed by 1 base and the J gene end by 8 bases; junction bases not matched to a gene: 10. The CDR3 region is CASSQAGGSRSYEQFF. The CDR3, as DNA: TGCGCCAGCAGCCAAGCGGGAGGGTCCCGTTCGTATGAGCAGTTCTTC.

This clone came up a few times. V and J are TRBV7-2 and TRBJ2-7; TRBD2 agrees at 7 bases. With V trimmed by 5 bases and J by 6 bases, 10 bases remained unmatched. Germline V gene sequence: CDR1 SGHTA, CDR2 FQGNSA. This CDR3 has 14 amino acids. Here the CDR3 DNA reads TGTGCCAGCAGCCCCGCGCCAGCTAGCGGCGAGCAGTACTTC. Amino acid sequence: CASSPAPASGEQYF.

The gene calls are TRBV5-1 and TRBJ2-3, with 9 bases matching TRBD1. The CDR3 length is 20 residues. After removal of 0 bases from V and 2 bases from J, the junction contained 16 bases not matched to a gene. Germline V gives CDR1 SGHRS, CDR2 YFSETQ. The CDR3 DNA follows: TGCGCCAGCAGCTTGGATGGACAGGGGAGGTGGGTCGGCGACACAGATACGCAGTATTTT. Amino acids: CASSLDGQGRWVGDTDTQYF.

This chain uses TRBV5-1 with TRBJ2-1; D uncertain. CDR1 and CDR2 (germline): SGHRS, YFSETQ. Trimming removed 0 bases from V and 0 bases from J, with 7 bases in between. The CDR3 sequence is 15 residues long. The CDR3 region is CASSLVPNSYNEQFF. The CDR3 DNA is TGCGCCAGCAGCTTGGTGCCTAACTCCTACAATGAGCAGTTCTTC.

The V call is TRBV11-3, the J call TRBJ2-3; 7 nucleotides match TRBD2. The CDR3 length is 18 residues. V dropped 3 bases and J dropped 4; count of bases not matched to a gene: 16. Germline V lookup: CDR1 SGHNT, CDR2 YENEEA. The CDR3 region has the DNA TGTGCCAGCAGCTTTCAAGGGAGGGCCCTTCTGATCCCAGATACGCAGTATTTT. Protein: CASSFQGRALLIPDTQYF. The full variable domain, completed using reference TRBV11-3 and TRBJ2-3, is EAGVVQSPRYKIIEKKQPVAFWCNPISGHNTLYWYLQNLGQGPELLIRYENEEAVDDSQLPKDRFSAERLKGVDSTLKIQPAELGDSAVYLCASSFQGRALLIPDTQYFGPGTRLTVL.

The chain uses TRBV29-1 and TRBJ1-2; 7 bases line up with TRBD1. Germline values: CDR1 SQVTM, CDR2 ANQGSEA. This CDR3 is built from 15 residues. Losses at the gene ends were 7 bases for V and 3 bases for J; bases not matched to a gene: 14. CDR3 sequence (DNA): TGCAGCGACCCTCGACAGGGCGGTCTAGACTATGGCTACACCTTC. This codes for CSDPRQGGLDYGYTF.

The chain links TRBV7-8 to TRBJ2-5, with 7 bases that match TRBD2. CDR3 length: 16 residues. The V gene end was trimmed by 2 bases and the J gene end by 0 bases; junction bases not matched to a gene: 6. From germline, CDR1 is SGHVS and CDR2 FQNEAQ. The CDR3 nucleotides are TGTGCCAGCAGCTTATACCGCCTAGCGGACCAAGAGACCCAGTACTTC. Translated, it gives CASSLYRLADQETQYF.

This clone was seen just once. The chain links TRBV2 to TRBJ2-4, with D possibly TRBD2 on 5 matching bases. V shed 9 bases and J shed 9 bases, with 18 bases lying between them. The CDR3 consists of 13 residues. The V gene's germline CDR1 is SNHLY and CDR2 FYNNEI. CDR3 residues: CASLVSEGSIQYF. The DNA for the CDR3 is TGTGCCAGTCTCGTGTCCGAGGGTAGCATTCAGTACTTC.

The rearrangement uses TRBV7-9 and TRBJ2-5; no reliable D call. Germline V gene lookup returns CDR1 SEHNR and CDR2 FQNEAQ (reference sequence). V lost 8 bases and J lost 2, with 15 bases in between. The CDR3 is 14 amino acids. The CDR3 sequence is CASDPQRPQETQYF. CDR3 in DNA: TGTGCCAGCGACCCGCAGCGACCTCAAGAGACCCAGTACTTC.

The chain employs TRBV6-5 and TRBJ2-5, with D uncertain. Germline values: CDR1 MNHEY, CDR2 SVGAGI. The CDR3 has 13 residues. Trimming removed 6 bases from V and 9 bases from J, with 17 bases in between. CDR3 in DNA: TGTGCCAGCAGATTCCGTTCGGGTACGCCCCAGTACTTC. This codes for CASRFRSGTPQYF.

This chain links TRBV5-1 with TRBJ2-1; no firm D call. CDR1 and CDR2 from the germline V gene are SGHRS and YFSETQ. The CDR3 loop spans 11 amino acids. V shed 1 base and J shed 7 bases, with 3 bases lying between them. The CDR3 DNA reads as TGCGCCAGCAGCTTGTATAATGAGCAGTTCTTC. It codes for CASSLYNEQFF.

This chain joins TRBV30 and TRBJ2-4; 13 nucleotides agree with TRBD2. Germline CDR1 reads GTSNPN; CDR2 reads SVGIG (reference sequence). V was pared by 1 base and J by 0 bases, with 9 bases of the junction left unmatched. The length of the CDR3 is 19 residues. CDR3: CAWSGGTSGTAPAKNIQYF. The CDR3 DNA reads TGTGCCTGGAGTGGGGGGACTAGCGGGACGGCGCCAGCCAAAAACATTCAGTACTTC.